A single sample is the source of the 19 T cell receptor beta chains below, sequenced in a study of blood T cell repertoires in COVID-19. TCRdb's copy holds only in-frame clones and misses some; the assay was immunoSEQ multiplex PCR. This repertoire shows hundreds of thousands of clones, around 90% found once; its top ten account for around 3.5%. Sequencing was carried out using peripheral blood. The receptors derive from a woman aged 18 to 35 who had recovered from COVID-19.

The chain joins TRBV5-1 to TRBJ2-2; TRBD2 is a possible D gene (6 bases). The CDR3 covers 16 residues. V dropped 1 base and J dropped 3 bases, with 13 bases sitting between them. CDR1 and CDR2 from the germline V gene are SGHRS and YFSETQ. CDR3 residues: CASSLLGGGYTGELFF. CDR3 DNA sequence: TGCGCCAGCAGCTTGTTGGGGGGAGGATACACCGGGGAGCTGTTTTTT.

The V call is TRBV7-2, the J call TRBJ2-5, with 8 bases matching TRBD1. Germline-derived CDR1 and CDR2 are SGHTA and FQGNSA. J was trimmed by 4 bases and V by 5 bases; bases with no gene match: 6. The CDR3 runs to 14 residues. In nucleotides, the CDR3 is TGTGCCAGCAGCCCGGACAGGGTCCGAGAGACCCAGTACTTC. It encodes CASSPDRVRETQYF.

The V gene is TRBV7-2, the J gene TRBJ1-1; perhaps TRBD1 as D (5 bases). Germline-derived CDR1 and CDR2 are SGHTA and FQGNSA. This CDR3 spans 17 amino acids. The germline V and J ends were trimmed by 2 bases and 3 bases, with 19 bases remaining between them. The CDR3 DNA follows: TGTGCCAGCAGCTTACACAGGCTCGGGGGAGTGGACACTGAAGCTTTCTTT. This codes for CASSLHRLGGVDTEAFF.

J is TRBJ1-5 and V is TRBV24-1; D may be TRBD1 (6 bases). Germline-derived CDR1 and CDR2 are KGHDR and SFDVKD. CDR3 length: 16 residues. Trimming removed 3 bases from V and 1 base from J, with 12 bases in between. The CDR3 nucleotides read TGTGCCACCAGTGATACCCGAAGGGGGAGCAATCAGCCCCAGCATTTT. Residues: CATSDTRRGSNQPQHF.

This clone was counted a few times. The chain carries TRBV14 and TRBJ1-6; 11 bases are a match to TRBD1. Germline CDR1 SGHDN, CDR2 FVKESK. With V trimmed by 1 base and J by 7 bases, 9 bases remained unmatched. This CDR3 has 18 residues. CDR3 nucleotides: TGTGCCAGCAGCCAAGGGACAGGGGGCGCGACCCTCAATTCACCCCTCCACTTT. Protein product: CASSQGTGGATLNSPLHF.

This chain joins TRBV9 and TRBJ2-1; tentative D call: TRBD2 (5 bases). The CDR3 is 13 amino acids. Trimming left V 3 bases short and J 5 bases short, with 9 bases between. Germline CDR1 reads SGDLS; CDR2 reads YYNGEE. CDR3: CASSAGNHNEQFF. CDR3 coding DNA: TGTGCCAGCAGCGCCGGGAACCACAATGAGCAGTTCTTC.

This chain joins TRBV5-8 and TRBJ1-5, with 9 positions matching TRBD1. The CDR3 is 14 residues long. Trimming removed 4 bases from V and 4 bases from J; junction bases left unmatched: 3. Germline V gene sequence: CDR1 SGHTS, CDR2 YDEGEE. The CDR3 loop is CASSRDRVNQPQHF. CDR3 bases: TGTGCCAGCAGCCGGGACAGGGTGAATCAGCCCCAGCATTTT.

This clone appeared a single time. This chain joins TRBV19 and TRBJ1-2; D perhaps matches TRBD1 (6 bases). The CDR3 spans 13 residues. V was clipped by 9 bases and J by 5 bases, with 16 bases between them. Germline V gives CDR1 LNHDA, CDR2 SQIVND (reference sequence). In DNA, the CDR3 is TGTGCCAGCCAGACAGGAGATGCTTATGGCTACACCTTC. Amino acids: CASQTGDAYGYTF.

The chain links TRBV5-8 to TRBJ2-1; 7 bases agree with TRBD1. This CDR3 contains 16 residues. The V gene end was trimmed by 3 bases and the J gene end by 0 bases; junction bases not matched to a gene: 6. Germline V lookup: CDR1 SGHTS, CDR2 YDEGEE. CDR3 region: CASSSLTGSSYNEQFF. The CDR3 nucleotides are TGTGCCAGCAGCTCCCTGACAGGGAGCTCCTACAATGAGCAGTTCTTC. Full variable domain (rest looked up from reference TRBV5-8 and TRBJ2-1): EAGVTQSPTHLIKTRGQQATLRCSPISGHTSVYWYQQALGLGLQFLLWYDEGEERNRGNFPPRFSGRQFPNYSSELNVNALELEDSALYLCASSSLTGSSYNEQFFGPGTRLTVL.

The CDR3 protein is CASSQESGTTYFCYNEQFF. The CDR3 DNA sequence: TGCGCCAGCAGCCAAGAAAGTGGGACTACCTACTTTTGCTACAATGAGCAGTTCTTC. This rearrangement joins TRBV4-3 to TRBJ2-1; TRBD2 matches at 7 bases. J gave up 3 bases and V 0 bases, and 14 bases lay outside the gene matches. In germline, CDR1 is LGHNA, CDR2 YSLEER. The CDR3 is 19 amino acids.

The genes are TRBV9 and TRBJ2-2; 7 bases align to TRBD1. The V and J ends lost 0 bases and 0 bases, in that order; junction bases with no gene match: 2. The CDR3 totals 16 residues. Germline CDR1 SGDLS, CDR2 YYNGEE. The CDR3 sequence is CASSVGGTANTGELFF. DNA for the CDR3: TGTGCCAGCAGCGTAGGTGGGACAGCGAACACCGGGGAGCTGTTTTTT.

This clone was recorded only once. The V and J genes are TRBV27 and TRBJ2-3, with TRBD1 as a possible D gene (5 bases). Trimming removed 4 bases from V and 0 bases from J, with 8 bases in between. Germline CDR1 is MNHEY and CDR2 is SMNVEV (reference sequence). This CDR3 region has 14 residues. The CDR3 loop reads CASSYRLSTDTQYF. The CDR3 nucleotides are TGTGCCAGCAGTTACAGGCTAAGCACAGATACGCAGTATTTT.

This clone was seen a single time. The CDR3 coding sequence is TGCAGCGCCTCAGCAGGTGAAAAACTGTTTTTT. Translation: CSASAGEKLFF. The genes are TRBV29-1 and TRBJ1-4, with no clear D. V shed 7 bases and J shed 7 bases, with 10 bases lying between them. The length of the CDR3 is 11 residues. Germline loops: CDR1 SQVTM, CDR2 ANQGSEA.

The genes are TRBV7-9 and TRBJ1-1; 9 bases align to TRBD1. Trimming cost V 4 bases and J 1 base; bases outside gene matches: 4. Germline CDR1 reads SEHNR; CDR2 reads FQNEAQ (reference sequence). The CDR3 extends over 15 amino acids. The CDR3 protein is CASSSQTGGNTEAFF. DNA of the CDR3: TGTGCCAGCAGCTCCCAGACAGGGGGGAACACTGAAGCTTTCTTT.

This chain uses TRBV15 with TRBJ2-1, with TRBD2 identical over 9 bases. The CDR3 extends over 13 amino acids. The germline gives CDR1 LNHNV, CDR2 YYDKDF (reference sequence). J gave up 4 bases and V 8 bases, and 3 bases lay outside the gene matches. CDR3 bases: TGTGCCACCTCTAGCGGGATGTACAATGAGCAGTTCTTC. As protein: CATSSGMYNEQFF.

The chain is built from TRBV12-3 or TRBV12-4 and TRBJ1-2; tentatively, D is TRBD1 (6 bases). The V end lost 6 bases, the J end lost 4 bases, and 12 bases lay between the germline ends. The CDR3 contains 13 residues. The CDR3 sequence: CASRDQGSYGYTF. CDR3 bases: TGTGCCAGCAGGGATCAGGGGAGCTATGGCTACACCTTC.

This chain joins TRBV7-2 and TRBJ2-1; unclear D gene. The germline V gene has CDR1 SGHTA and CDR2 FQGNSA. The CDR3 runs 16 residues. The V end was cut by 7 bases, the J end by 6 bases, with 22 bases between. CDR3 sequence reads: CASTSSSRQYGNEQFF. The CDR3 DNA reads as TGTGCCAGCACCTCCAGCAGCAGGCAATATGGCAATGAGCAGTTCTTC.

With regard to this clone: Here the CDR3 omits its conserved ending phenylalanine or tryptophan, so a read error is the likely source. Because the CDR3's place on the DNA is in doubt, the DNA is left out and the CDR3 is given as listed by TCRdb. V is TRBV15 and J is TRBJ1-2; the table's D call, TRBD1, has no DNA check behind it. A total of 14 residues make up the CDR3, ends included. Germline CDR1 and CDR2: LNHNV and YYDKDF (reference sequence). The CDR3 spells CATSRERQGQKIVL.

CDR3 in amino acids: CASSLLGLAGQSSYNEQFF. CDR3 nucleotides: TGTGCCAGCAGCTTGTTGGGACTAGCGGGACAGAGCTCCTACAATGAGCAGTTCTTC. The chain employs TRBV5-8 and TRBJ2-1; 13 nucleotides line up with TRBD2. The CDR3 totals 19 residues. J lost 0 bases, V lost 1 base, and 7 bases had no gene match. Per the germline V gene, CDR1 is SGHTS and CDR2 is YDEGEE.